A selection of T cell receptor beta chains follows, all from one sample in a study of blood T cell repertoires in COVID-19. Method: immunoSEQ multiplex PCR; TCRdb's copy keeps in-frame clones and lacks some. The sample records about 200,000 clones, about 85% being singletons. The sample comprised peripheral blood. These receptors originate from a man in his 60s with COVID-19, enrolled during active disease. Each CDR3 is given without its conserved first and last residue.

>TRBJ1-2|TRBV7-8|13
ASSPRAGGGGGYT
>TRBJ1-2|TRBV7-2|12
ASSTRDRGRGYT
>TRBJ1-1|TRBV7-2|12
ASSLVRGNTEAF
>TRBJ1-2|TRBV12-5|11
ASGFTGEYGYT
>TRBJ2-1|TRBV27|13
ASSLEGGSYNEQF
>TRBJ2-1|TRBV5-4|13
ASTHRRTTYNEQF
>TRBJ1-6|TRBV27|14
ASSSKGVTYNSPLH
>TRBJ2-6|TRBV7-2|13
ASSYRDTGANVLT
>TRBJ1-1|TRBV1|10
TSSQTGEEAF
>TRBJ1-6|TRBV2|13
ASTNLRTGNSPLH
>TRBJ2-7|TRBV18|11
ASSPTRGYEQY
>TRBJ2-7|TRBV28|13
ASSFGGTGSYEQY
>TRBJ1-2|TRBV7-9|16
ASSSGQGASKINYGYT
>TRBJ2-5|TRBV5-4|12
ASSATGAQETQY
>TRBJ1-1|TRBV7-9|11
ASSLEGQSEAF
>TRBJ2-5|TRBV7-2|11
ASSLSGGETQY
>TRBJ2-1|TRBV5-4|12
ASSLGRERDEQF
>TRBJ2-3|TRBV3-1/TRBV3-2|13
ASSDRQGATDTQY
>TRBJ1-1|TRBV13|12
ASSLGLGGTEAF
>TRBJ2-2|TRBV29-1|13
SAKVGTANTGELF
>TRBJ1-2|TRBV19|10
ASSMTGPGYT
>TRBJ1-6|TRBV27|13
ASSSGQKDNSPLH
>TRBJ2-3|TRBV6-5|13
ASRSLAASTDTQY
>TRBJ1-5|TRBV7-9|13
ASSLDGNSNQPQH
>TRBJ2-1|TRBV24-1|11
ATSESTPPEQF
>TRBJ1-5|TRBV6-2/TRBV6-3|15
ASSYAPPGDAGQPQH
>TRBJ2-7|TRBV5-1|13
ASSEIAGAGYEQY
>TRBJ1-4|TRBV19|13
ASSIDPYFNEKLF
>TRBJ2-7|TRBV28|17
ASSFIPGLAGGTLYEQY
>TRBJ2-5|TRBV5-8|10
ASSLIRETQY
>TRBJ1-1|TRBV27|15
ASSLSTPATLNTEAF
>TRBJ2-1|TRBV7-9|9
ASSPGEEQF
>TRBJ2-1|TRBV9|13
ASSSGYRDYNEQF
>TRBJ1-3|TRBV4-3|13
ASSLAGVSGNTIY
>TRBJ1-2|TRBV27|15
ASSPEDRGRLNYGYT
>TRBJ2-3|TRBV6-2/TRBV6-3|12
ASSYSSSTDTQY
>TRBJ2-1|TRBV5-1|13
ASSFGQGPYNEQF
>TRBJ2-5|TRBV11-1|12
ASSLDRVEETQY
>TRBJ1-4|TRBV19|13
ASSTNRDRVSKLF
>TRBJ1-4|TRBV5-4|15
ASSWRQGPATNEKLF
>TRBJ2-1|TRBV5-6|11
ASSLQGAYEQF
>TRBJ1-5|TRBV11-2|13
ASSLEYRANQPQH